Following are 13 T cell receptor beta chains from one sample sequenced in a study of blood T cell repertoires in COVID-19. Repertoires were generated with immunoSEQ multiplex PCR, while TCRdb's copy carries only in-frame clones and drops some. The repertoire holds 15,000 to 18,000 clones, with approximately 78% as singletons. Specimen: peripheral blood. The source is a man at least 80 years old with active or convalescent COVID-19.

This rearrangement joins TRBV11-2 to TRBJ1-2; a weak D match, TRBD1 (5 bases). V lost 0 bases, J lost 4 bases, and 12 bases lay in between. CDR1 and CDR2 from the germline V gene are SGHAT and FQNNGV. The CDR3 spans 15 residues. This CDR3 is CASSLDNDSPYGYTF. Written as DNA, the CDR3 is TGTGCCAGCAGCTTAGATAATGACAGCCCCTATGGCTACACCTTC.

The V and J genes are TRBV9 and TRBJ2-5, with 7 bases aligning to TRBD1. The CDR3 spans 17 residues. Germline values: CDR1 SGDLS, CDR2 YYNGEE. V was pared by 3 bases and J by 4 bases, with 15 bases of the junction left unmatched. The CDR3: CASSAPPADRAGETQYF. CDR3 nucleotides: TGTGCCAGCAGCGCCCCCCCCGCAGACAGGGCAGGAGAGACCCAGTACTTC.

The J gene is TRBJ2-3, the V gene TRBV30, with 8 bases aligning to TRBD2. Losses at the gene ends were 8 bases for V and 1 base for J; bases not matched to a gene: 11. The germline gives CDR1 GTSNPN, CDR2 SVGIG (reference sequence). This CDR3 spans 15 amino acids. DNA for the CDR3: TGTGCCCGGGGGGGGGCAGGGGATGGCACAGATACGCAGTATTTT. This gives the protein CARGGAGDGTDTQYF.

V is TRBV28 and J is TRBJ2-2; 9 positions agree with TRBD1. With V trimmed by 7 bases and J by 6 bases, 6 bases remained unmatched. Germline loops: CDR1 MDHEN, CDR2 SYDVKM. CDR3 length equals 14 residues. The CDR3 protein is CASNWGTGPGELFF. The CDR3 DNA sequence: TGTGCCAGCAATTGGGGGACAGGGCCCGGGGAGCTGTTTTTT.

This clone was found a few times. The rearrangement uses TRBV6-2 or TRBV6-3 and TRBJ2-1, with 7 bases matching TRBD2. This CDR3 region has 17 residues. The ends lost 0 bases at V and 4 bases at J; junction bases unmatched: 9. CDR1 and CDR2 (germline): MNHEY, SVGEGT. CDR3 coding DNA: TGTGCCAGCAGTTACTCGCCACCTAGCGGTCTTTACAATGAGCAGTTCTTC. As protein: CASSYSPPSGLYNEQFF.

The V call is TRBV19, the J call TRBJ2-1; D perhaps matches TRBD1 (5 bases). This CDR3 comprises 15 residues. The ends were cut back, 5 bases at V and 4 bases at J, with 15 bases in the middle. Germline V CDR1 and CDR2: LNHDA, SQIVND (reference sequence). DNA of the CDR3: TGTGCCAGTAGTCCTACAGGTCCTAGATACAATGAGCAGTTCTTC. Protein sequence: CASSPTGPRYNEQFF.

The chain links TRBV5-6 to TRBJ1-1; D might be TRBD1 (5 bases). The CDR3 has 17 residues. Germline loops: CDR1 SGHDT, CDR2 YYEEEE. With 1 base removed from V and 1 base from J, the gap between germline ends came to 17 bases. Here the CDR3 reads CASSLPGWPVGNTEAFF. DNA of the CDR3: TGTGCCAGCAGCTTGCCAGGGTGGCCGGTAGGGAACACTGAAGCTTTCTTT. Based on the CDR3 plus reference TRBV5-6 and TRBJ1-1, the full variable domain is DAGVTQSPTHLIKTRGQQVTLRCSPKSGHDTVSWYQQALGQGPQFIFQYYEEEERQRGNFPDRFSGHQFPNYSSELNVNALLLGDSALYLCASSLPGWPVGNTEAFFGQGTRLTVV.

The chain joins TRBV4-1 to TRBJ1-2, with TRBD1 as a possible D gene (5 bases). Trimming left V 0 bases short and J 4 bases short, with 12 bases between. Germline loops: CDR1 MGHRA, CDR2 YSYEKL. The CDR3 length is 15 residues. The chain's CDR3 is CASSQDRQSTYGYTF. CDR3 sequence (DNA): TGCGCCAGCAGCCAAGATAGACAGTCGACCTATGGCTACACCTTC.

The chain carries TRBV2 and TRBJ1-6; D not certain. The length of the CDR3 is 13 residues. V lost 2 bases and J lost 10, with 9 bases in between. The germline gives CDR1 SNHLY, CDR2 FYNNEI. The CDR3 here is CASSESRSSPLHF. The CDR3, as DNA: TGTGCCAGCAGTGAATCCAGATCCTCACCCCTCCACTTT.

The chain links TRBV5-1 to TRBJ2-5, with D uncertain. The germline V and J ends were trimmed by 0 bases and 3 bases, with 9 bases remaining between them. In germline, CDR1 is SGHRS, CDR2 YFSETQ. The CDR3 runs to 14 residues. CDR3 nucleotide sequence: TGCGCCAGCAGCTTGGGAGCGCAGAAAGAGACCCAGTACTTC. This gives the protein CASSLGAQKETQYF.

The chain joins TRBV6-5 to TRBJ1-2; D call uncertain. Trimming took off 7 bases at V and 5 bases at J, with 8 bases between the two ends. The germline CDR1 and CDR2 sequences are MNHEY and SVGAGI. CDR3 length: 11 residues. The CDR3 DNA reads as TGTGCCAGCACTCGGGGATATGGCTACACCTTC. This sequence encodes CASTRGYGYTF.

This sequence joins TRBV5-1 and TRBJ1-5; 8 bases align to TRBD1. Trimming took 6 bases from V and 2 from J; bases not matched to a gene: 7. Germline CDR1 is SGHRS and CDR2 is YFSETQ. CDR3 length equals 15 residues. The CDR3 DNA reads as TGCGCCAGCATTCACACAGGGGGTGGCAATCAGCCCCAGCATTTT. Its translation is CASIHTGGGNQPQHF. Filled out from reference TRBV5-1 and TRBJ1-5, the complete variable domain reads KAGVTQTPRYLIKTRGQQVTLSCSPISGHRSVSWYQQTPGQGLQFLFEYFSETQRNKGNFPGRFSGRQFSNSRSEMNVSTLELGDSALYLCASIHTGGGNQPQHFGDGTRLSIL.

The chain uses TRBV9 and TRBJ2-3, with D perhaps TRBD2 (5 bases). Germline values: CDR1 SGDLS, CDR2 YYNGEE. The CDR3 consists of 12 residues. Trimming cost V 4 bases and J 9 bases, with 12 bases left between them. DNA for the CDR3: TGTGCCAGCAGCTTCGGTACGGGGACGCAGTATTTT. Translation: CASSFGTGTQYF.